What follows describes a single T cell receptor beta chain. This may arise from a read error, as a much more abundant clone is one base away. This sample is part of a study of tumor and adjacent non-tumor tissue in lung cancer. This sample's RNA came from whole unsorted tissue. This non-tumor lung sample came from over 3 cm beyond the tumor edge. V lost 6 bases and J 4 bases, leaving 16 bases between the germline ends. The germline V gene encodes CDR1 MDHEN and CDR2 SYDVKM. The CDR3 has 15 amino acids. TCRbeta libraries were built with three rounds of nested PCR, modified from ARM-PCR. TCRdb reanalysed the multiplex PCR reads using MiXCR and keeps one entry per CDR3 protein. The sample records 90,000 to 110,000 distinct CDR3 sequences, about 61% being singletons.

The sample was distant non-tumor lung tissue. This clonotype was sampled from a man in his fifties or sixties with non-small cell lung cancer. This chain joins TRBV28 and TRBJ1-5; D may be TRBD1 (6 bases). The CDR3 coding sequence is TGTGCCAGCAGCATTCAGCCGGGACATAATCAGCCCCAGCATTTT. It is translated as CASSIQPGHNQPQHF.